The 18 T cell receptor beta chains below were found in one sample sequenced in a study of CD8 T cells in ankylosing spondylitis (dated by TCRdb to 2017 to 2019). Library preparation used 5' RACE. Data came from an Illumina HiSeq 2500. TCRdb took the public reads, trimmed them with fastp at Q25, ran MiXCR for clone calling and kept in-frame beta chains. CDR3 protein sequences are deduplicated, and each keeps its most common genes and DNA. This sample lists around 130,000 distinct CDR3 sequences; about 6.5% were detected once. The ten largest make up 12% of the sample. Sequencing was carried out using blood, either unsorted or a sorted T cell fraction (not recorded which). All receptors come from a male donor with ankylosing spondylitis or in good health (not recorded which).

The V and J genes are TRBV30 and TRBJ2-2; 10 nucleotides align to TRBD1. The CDR3 contains 15 residues. CDR1 and CDR2 from the germline V gene are GTSNPN and SVGIG (reference sequence). Losses at the gene ends were 3 bases for V and 4 bases for J; bases not matched to a gene: 5. The CDR3 is CAWSLGTGVTGELFF. DNA of the CDR3: TGTGCCTGGAGCTTAGGGACAGGGGTCACCGGGGAGCTGTTTTTT.

This clonotype was detected only a few times. The chain joins TRBV5-5 to TRBJ1-5; a weak D match, TRBD1 (5 bases). CDR3 size: 17 residues. The V end lost 4 bases, the J end lost 2 bases, and 19 bases lay between the germline ends. In germline, CDR1 is SGHKS, CDR2 YYEKEE (reference sequence). The CDR3: CASSGGVPAGGNQPQHF. CDR3 sequence (DNA): TGTGCCAGCAGCGGGGGGGTCCCGGCAGGAGGCAATCAGCCCCAGCATTTT.

This clonotype occurred many times. This sequence joins TRBV15 and TRBJ2-1; D is perhaps TRBD1 or TRBD2 (5 bases each). Per the germline V gene, CDR1 is LNHNV and CDR2 is YYDKDF (reference sequence). The CDR3 is 15 residues long. Trimming took 0 bases from V and 10 from J, leaving 16 bases between them. CDR3 protein: CATSRDNGTRKEQFF. In DNA form, the CDR3 reads TGTGCCACCAGCAGAGATAATGGGACCAGAAAAGAGCAGTTCTTC.

With respect to this clonotype: A read error may be the cause here, since a much bigger clone is one base away. V is TRBV18 and J is TRBJ2-7; TRBD2 agrees at 7 bases. The CDR3 is 16 amino acids. The germline V gene has CDR1 KGHSH and CDR2 LQKENI. CDR3 coding DNA: TGTACCAGCTCTCCTCTGAGCGGGCTAGCGGCCTACGAGCAGTACTTC. Its translation: CTSSPLSGLAAYEQYF.

The sample holds many counts of this clonotype. The genes are TRBV10-2 and TRBJ2-2, with D perhaps being TRBD1 or TRBD2 (5 bases each). V dropped 5 bases and J dropped 6 bases, with 7 bases sitting between them. CDR1 and CDR2 from the germline V gene are WSHSY and SAAADI. This CDR3 is 12 amino acids long. CDR3 sequence reads: CASSWGSGELFF. CDR3 DNA: TGCGCCAGCAGTTGGGGGTCCGGGGAGCTGTTTTTT.

This clonotype showed up many times. The rearrangement uses TRBV20-1 and TRBJ2-1, with 9 bases identical to TRBD2. J lost 6 bases, V lost 6 bases, and 9 bases had no gene match. The CDR3 extends over 14 amino acids. Germline V CDR1 and CDR2: DFQATT, SNEGSKA (reference sequence). In DNA form, the CDR3 reads TGCAGTGCCCAGGCGGGAGGGGCTGGCAATGAGCAGTTCTTC. Translation gives CSAQAGGAGNEQFF.

This clonotype occurred many times. This chain uses TRBV12-3 or TRBV12-4 with TRBJ1-4; D possibly corresponds to TRBD1 (5 bases). V lost 1 base and J lost 6, with 15 bases in between. The CDR3 totals 16 residues. The CDR3 bases are TGTGCCAGCAGTTTAGAAGCAGGGTGGTTTGATGAAAAACTGTTTTTT. It codes for CASSLEAGWFDEKLFF.

This clonotype was recorded many times. The chain couples TRBV9 to TRBJ2-7; D is ambiguous. The CDR3 consists of 14 residues. Trimming removed 2 bases at V and 2 bases at J, with 11 bases between. Germline lookup yields CDR1 SGDLS and CDR2 YYNGEE. CDR3 in amino acids: CASSVGQQTYEQYF. The CDR3 nucleotides read TGTGCCAGCAGCGTCGGCCAGCAGACCTACGAGCAGTACTTC.

This clonotype came up many times. This chain uses TRBV20-1 with TRBJ2-5; D gene unclear. V gave up 4 bases and J gave up 5 bases, with 8 bases separating them. This CDR3 has 11 amino acids. Germline V gene data show CDR1 as DFQATT and CDR2 as SNEGSKA (reference sequence). In nucleotides, the CDR3 is TGCAGTGCTATGCGGCTGGAGACCCAGTACTTC. Residues: CSAMRLETQYF.

This clonotype was seen repeatedly, ten times or more. V gene TRBV5-6 combines with J gene TRBJ2-1; D is ambiguous. The germline V and J ends were trimmed by 4 bases and 0 bases, with 11 bases remaining between them. The CDR3 is 15 amino acids. Germline CDR1 SGHDT, CDR2 YYEEEE. CDR3 in DNA: TGTGCCAGCAGCGCCGCCTCGAGCTCCTACAATGAGCAGTTCTTC. It translates to CASSAASSSYNEQFF.

This clonotype was observed at least ten times. V is TRBV7-2 and J is TRBJ1-5; 7 nucleotides align to TRBD1. The CDR3 covers 15 residues. J lost 4 bases, V lost 1 base, and 4 bases had no gene match. Germline loops: CDR1 SGHTA, CDR2 FQGNSA. CDR3: CASSLEDRANQPQHF. The CDR3 DNA is TGTGCCAGCAGCTTAGAAGACAGGGCGAATCAGCCCCAGCATTTT.

This clonotype was counted ten times or more. In DNA form, the CDR3 reads TGTGCCAGCAGCTCTACCGGGACTAGCAATGAGCAGTTCTTC. It is translated as CASSSTGTSNEQFF. The chain uses TRBV7-9 and TRBJ2-1; TRBD2 matches at 8 bases. V shed 4 bases, J shed 6 bases, and the junction held 5 bases outside the gene matches. Germline CDR1 reads SEHNR; CDR2 reads FQNEAQ (reference sequence). The CDR3 spans 14 residues.

This clonotype was seen many times. The chain combines TRBV5-1 with TRBJ2-5; TRBD2 aligns across 14 bases. The CDR3 length is 18 residues. V was clipped by 4 bases and J by 0 bases; unmatched bases: 8. Germline-derived CDR1 and CDR2 are SGHRS and YFSETQ. The CDR3 is CASSLGLAGGMYQETQYF. The CDR3 nucleotides read TGCGCCAGCAGCCTAGGACTAGCGGGGGGAATGTACCAAGAGACCCAGTACTTC.

This clonotype was detected many times. The chain recombines TRBV20-1 with TRBJ1-5; D unclear. Germline loops: CDR1 DFQATT, CDR2 SNEGSKA (reference sequence). V dropped 1 base and J dropped 0 bases, with 13 bases sitting between them. The CDR3 runs to 16 residues. The CDR3 DNA follows: TGCAGTGCTAGAGTCGGGTCTGGGTATAGCAATCAGCCCCAGCATTTT. Its protein product is CSARVGSGYSNQPQHF.

The chain links TRBV23-1 to TRBJ2-5, with 9 bases matching TRBD1. TRBV23-1 is filed as an ORF, its function uncertain. Unmatched junction bases numbered 12, after V lost 8 bases and J lost 5 bases. The length of the CDR3 is 15 residues. CDR3 in DNA: TGCGCCAGCCGAAAGGAGGACAGGGGTCAGGAGACCCAGTACTTC. This translates into CASRKEDRGQETQYF.

This clonotype showed up many times. The chain joins TRBV3-1 to TRBJ1-2, with no clear D. Between the trimmed V and J ends, which lost 1 base and 7 bases, there was a span of 10 bases. CDR1 is LGHDT and CDR2 is YNNKEL in the germline V gene (reference sequence). The CDR3 covers 13 residues. CDR3: CASSQAAGSGYTF. DNA for the CDR3: TGTGCCAGCAGCCAAGCTGCGGGGAGTGGCTACACCTTC.

In this sample, this clonotype turned up many times. The chain has TRBV10-1 and TRBJ1-6; D remains ambiguous. This CDR3 spans 13 amino acids. The V end lost 7 bases, the J end lost 10 bases, and 14 bases lay between the germline ends. Germline V gene sequence: CDR1 WNHNN, CDR2 SYGVQD (reference sequence). The chain's CDR3 is CASKAGKDSPLHF. In nucleotides, the CDR3 is TGCGCCAGCAAGGCCGGGAAAGACTCACCCCTCCACTTT.

This clonotype appeared many times. The chain employs TRBV9 and TRBJ2-6; D is undetermined. The CDR3 has 13 amino acids. Trimming removed 4 bases from V and 4 bases from J, with 6 bases in between. Germline assignment: CDR1 SGDLS and CDR2 YYNGEE. The DNA for the CDR3 is TGTGCCAGCAGCTCTTTCGGGGCCAACGTCCTGACTTTC. It specifies CASSSFGANVLTF.